This TCR beta chain was sequenced during a study of Tregs in tolerant kidney transplant recipients. Notes on the study in general: This study did not directly address biological reproducibility. Donor-specific Treg expansion exceeded global Treg expansion in tolerant patients, suggesting antigen drive.

CDR3 length: 15 amino acids. Trimming removed 5 bases from V and 4 bases from J, with 18 bases in between. Germline V CDR1 and CDR2: SGHVS, FQNEAQ. Worth noting for this clone: Its antigen is unknown.

The method was immunoSEQ multiplex PCR; TCRdb's version includes in-frame clones alone and lacks a portion of them. The sample has about 64,000 clones, around 98% seen once. The sequence was obtained from a human donor who received a combined kidney and bone marrow transplant. This specimen was Tregs from blood, taken before the transplant. The rearrangement uses TRBV7-8 and TRBJ2-7; D may be TRBD1 (5 bases). The CDR3 DNA is TGTGCCAGCAGCCTAGAGCCAGGGAAATCGTACGAGCAGTACTTC. It is translated as CASSLEPGKSYEQYF.